One sample yielded the 25 T cell receptor beta chains listed below, sequenced in a study of CD8+ T cells in alopecia areata. Treatment indicated: oral pan-JAK inhibitor, 5-10 mg twice daily. Isolated RNA was reverse transcribed into cDNA used as the sequencing template. Profiling relied on immunoSEQ multiplex PCR, and the TCRdb table lists in-frame clones only, not all of them. The sample has approximately 210,000 clones; approximately 47% are singletons. Here the sequenced sample was CD4+ T cells sorted from blood, taken at approximately week 39, from a patient treated with tofacitinib. All receptors come from a human donor with alopecia areata.

Turning to this clone: The sample carries other DNA sequences with the same CDR3. The chain employs TRBV7-3 and TRBJ2-1; 12 bases align to TRBD1. The CDR3 runs to 15 residues. J was trimmed by 4 bases and V by 3 bases; bases with no gene match: 1. CDR1 is SGHTA and CDR2 is FQGTGA in the germline V gene. CDR3 loop: CASSLGQGAYNEQFF. The CDR3 bases are TGTGCCAGCAGCTTGGGACAGGGGGCTTACAATGAGCAGTTCTTC.

The rearrangement joins TRBV9 to TRBJ2-1; 9 bases fit TRBD2. The CDR3 spans 16 residues. V shed 3 bases and J 2 bases; nucleotides not matched to a gene: 6. CDR1 SGDLS and CDR2 YYNGEE come from the germline V gene. The CDR3 DNA reads as TGTGCCAGCAGCGGCCGACTAGCGGTTCCCTACAATGAGCAGTTCTTC. It encodes CASSGRLAVPYNEQFF. Using reference TRBV9 and TRBJ2-1 for the parts outside the CDR3, the full variable domain is DSGVTQTPKHLITATGQRVTLRCSPRSGDLSVYWYQQSLDQGLQFLIQYYNGEERAKGNILERFSAQQFPDLHSELNLSSLELGDSALYFCASSGRLAVPYNEQFFGPGTRLTVL.

This clone has only a few counts. The J gene is TRBJ2-7, the V gene TRBV11-2; D tentatively fits TRBD1 or TRBD2 (6 bases each). V was cut by 5 bases and J by 5 bases, with 19 bases left in between. The CDR3 runs 15 residues. Germline V gene data show CDR1 as SGHAT and CDR2 as FQNNGV. The CDR3 DNA reads TGTGCCAGCAGCCTCCTGGGGGGCGGTCGCCACGAGCAGTACTTC. Encoded protein: CASSLLGGGRHEQYF.

This chain connects TRBV7-2 to TRBJ1-1; D not resolved. The CDR3 is 13 amino acids. CDR1 is SGHTA and CDR2 is FQGNSA in the germline V gene. Trimming cost V 5 bases and J 10 bases, with 17 bases left between them. CDR3 nucleotides: TGTGCCAGCAGCCTCCGGCAGACCCCCAGAGCTTTCTTT. Its protein product is CASSLRQTPRAFF.

In this sample, this clone turned up a few times. This chain links TRBV6-5 with TRBJ2-3; 8 nucleotides match TRBD2. The ends lost 2 bases at V and 1 base at J; junction bases unmatched: 2. The CDR3 length is 15 residues. Germline-derived CDR1 and CDR2 are MNHEY and SVGAGI. This CDR3 is CASSYVGRGTDTQYF. DNA of the CDR3: TGTGCCAGCAGTTACGTCGGGAGGGGCACAGATACGCAGTATTTT.

The gene calls are TRBV15 and TRBJ2-3; no clear D. Germline-derived CDR1 and CDR2 are LNHNV and YYDKDF (reference sequence). Trimming cost V 4 bases and J 2 bases, with 10 bases left between them. This CDR3 comprises 14 residues. CDR3 in amino acids: CATSTPPDTDTQYF. CDR3 bases: TGTGCCACCAGCACCCCTCCCGACACAGATACGCAGTATTTT.

This clone rates as medium-sized. The chain has TRBV10-3 and TRBJ2-5; TRBD2 agrees at 11 bases. Trimming at V came to 5 bases and at J to 4 bases, leaving 15 bases not matched to a gene. The V gene's germline CDR1 is ENHRY and CDR2 SYGVKD. The CDR3 runs 18 residues. The CDR3 spells CAISSGTSGGVVGETQYF. The CDR3 DNA follows: TGTGCCATCAGTTCGGGGACTAGCGGAGGGGTTGTAGGAGAGACCCAGTACTTC.

The chain has TRBV2 and TRBJ2-1, with 9 positions matching TRBD2. The CDR3 has 15 amino acids. Germline-derived CDR1 and CDR2 are SNHLY and FYNNEI. V dropped 4 bases and J dropped 1; count of bases not matched to a gene: 2. The CDR3 region has the DNA TGTGCCAGCAGTGTCCTAGCGGGATCCTACAATGAGCAGTTCTTC. It yields the protein CASSVLAGSYNEQFF. The full variable domain, completed using reference TRBV2 and TRBJ2-1, is EPEVTQTPSHQVTQMGQEVILRCVPISNHLYFYWYRQILGQKVEFLVSFYNNEISEKSEIFDDQFSVERPDGSNFTLKIRSTKLEDSAMYFCASSVLAGSYNEQFFGPGTRLTVL.

V and J are TRBV29-1 and TRBJ1-5; D is ambiguous. Looked up from germline, CDR1 is SQVTM and CDR2 is ANQGSEA. The V and J ends lost 4 bases and 2 bases respectively, with 12 bases between them. This CDR3 spans 14 amino acids. This CDR3 reads CSVGEGSGNQPQHF. CDR3 DNA sequence: TGCAGCGTTGGAGAGGGAAGCGGCAATCAGCCCCAGCATTTT.

This clone has a single count. This chain uses TRBV5-1 with TRBJ2-2; TRBD2 agrees at 10 bases. CDR3 length: 15 residues. Trimming at V came to 5 bases and at J to 6 bases, leaving 7 bases not matched to a gene. Germline loops: CDR1 SGHRS, CDR2 YFSETQ. The CDR3 is CASRTTSGFPGELFF. CDR3 DNA: TGCGCCAGCAGAACGACTAGCGGGTTCCCCGGGGAGCTGTTTTTT.

This clone was observed a handful of times. The V and J genes are TRBV29-1 and TRBJ1-1; the D is unclear. The length of the CDR3 is 10 residues. Trimming took 7 bases from V and 8 from J, leaving 11 bases between them. Germline V gene lookup returns CDR1 SQVTM and CDR2 ANQGSEA. The CDR3, as DNA: TGCAGCGCGGGCGACGCGGAAGCTTTCTTT. Translating it yields CSAGDAEAFF.

Worth noting for this clone: Possible read error: a much larger clone is one base away. The chain carries TRBV25-1 and TRBJ2-3; D unclear. The length of the CDR3 is 12 residues. The germline V gene encodes CDR1 MGHDK and CDR2 SYGVNS. With 4 bases removed from V and 1 base from J, the gap between germline ends came to 3 bases. In nucleotides, the CDR3 is TGTGCCAGCAGTGGCCGCACAGATACGCAGTATTTT. Translating gives CASSGRTDTQYF.

The chain employs TRBV14 and TRBJ2-2; no definite D call. The germline V and J ends were trimmed by 4 bases and 7 bases, with 13 bases remaining between them. The CDR3 spans 14 residues. In germline, CDR1 is SGHDN, CDR2 FVKESK. CDR3 in DNA: TGTGCCAGCAGCCCCCTTTTGGACGGCGGGGAGCTGTTTTTT. It specifies CASSPLLDGGELFF. Based on the CDR3 plus reference TRBV14 and TRBJ2-2, the full variable domain is EAGVTQFPSHSVIEKGQTVTLRCDPISGHDNLYWYRRVMGKEIKFLLHFVKESKQDESGMPNNRFLAERTGGTYSTLKVQPAELEDSGVYFCASSPLLDGGELFFGEGSRLTVL.

This clone was observed once. The CDR3 protein is CASSSRDRGTYEQYF. The CDR3, as DNA: TGTGCCAGCAGCTCTAGGGACAGGGGCACCTACGAGCAGTACTTC. V gene TRBV11-1 combines with J gene TRBJ2-7; 10 positions agree with TRBD1. J lost 2 bases, V lost 4 bases, and 5 bases had no gene match. This CDR3 has 15 residues. The germline CDR1 and CDR2 sequences are SGHAT and FQDESV (reference sequence). Combining the CDR3 with reference TRBV11-1 and TRBJ2-7 gives the whole variable domain EAEVAQSPRYKITEKSQAVAFWCDPISGHATLYWYRQILGQGPELLVQFQDESVVDDSQLPKDRFSAERLKGVDSTLKIQPAELGDSAMYLCASSSRDRGTYEQYFGPGTRLTVT.

This clone has just a few counts. This chain uses TRBV29-1 with TRBJ2-2, with no clear D. The CDR3 has 12 residues. Between the trimmed V and J ends, which lost 7 bases and 4 bases, there was a span of 10 bases. The germline V gene encodes CDR1 SQVTM and CDR2 ANQGSEA. This CDR3 is CSARAPTGELFF. In DNA form, the CDR3 reads TGCAGCGCCCGAGCCCCCACCGGGGAGCTGTTTTTT.

This clone was observed a few times. One end of the junction does not line up with germline, which may come from a read error. The chain joins TRBV5-1 to TRBJ2-1; D unresolved. In germline, CDR1 is SGHRS, CDR2 YFSETQ. The CDR3 spans 13 residues. CDR3 nucleotide sequence: TGTGCCAGCAGCGTCCAGGCCTACAATGAGCAGTTCTTC. Its protein is CASSVQAYNEQFF.

This clone was observed a handful of times. This sequence joins TRBV7-3 and TRBJ2-5; D remains unclear. The V end lost 3 bases, the J end lost 4 bases, and 9 bases lay between the germline ends. The CDR3 sequence is 13 residues long. CDR1 is SGHTA and CDR2 is FQGTGA in the germline V gene. The CDR3: CASSFGPAETQYF. Written as DNA, the CDR3 is TGTGCCAGCAGCTTCGGTCCGGCAGAGACCCAGTACTTC.

The gene calls are TRBV7-9 and TRBJ1-5; D is perhaps TRBD1 (5 bases). CDR1 is SEHNR and CDR2 is FQNEAQ in the germline V gene (reference sequence). V was trimmed by 4 bases and J by 7 bases, leaving 11 bases between them. This CDR3 region has 13 residues. This CDR3 is CASSSAAGQPQHF. The CDR3, as DNA: TGTGCCAGCAGCTCCGCAGCAGGGCAGCCCCAGCATTTT.

A few counts support this clone. This rearrangement joins TRBV29-1 to TRBJ2-1, with TRBD2 identical over 9 bases. The CDR3 loop spans 14 amino acids. Germline values: CDR1 SQVTM, CDR2 ANQGSEA. V gave up 2 bases and J gave up 9 bases; unmatched junction bases: 8. CDR3 loop: CSVELAGLTSEQFF. The CDR3 bases are TGCAGCGTTGAACTAGCGGGATTGACTAGTGAGCAGTTCTTC.

V is TRBV6-6 and J is TRBJ1-2; 8 bases fit TRBD1. Trimming cost V 6 bases and J 4 bases; bases outside gene matches: 7. The CDR3 has 14 amino acids. Germline assignment: CDR1 MNHNY and CDR2 SVGAGI (reference sequence). CDR3 coding DNA: TGTGCCAGCAGCCAGGGTGGACAGGGCTATGGCTACACCTTC. This codes for CASSQGGQGYGYTF.

The chain joins TRBV9 to TRBJ2-5; D not certain. Trimming took 5 bases from V and 5 from J, leaving 10 bases between them. The CDR3 spans 12 residues. The V gene's germline CDR1 is SGDLS and CDR2 YYNGEE. CDR3 DNA sequence: TGTGCCAGCAGTTCTGGGCTGGAGACCCAGTACTTC. It is translated as CASSSGLETQYF.

The chain has TRBV5-4 and TRBJ1-1; D unclear. CDR1 is SGHNT, CDR2 YYREEE, per germline (reference sequence). The CDR3 covers 15 residues. The ends were cut back, 6 bases at V and 1 base at J, with 16 bases in the middle. The CDR3 is CASTTTTKGNTEAFF. In DNA form, the CDR3 reads TGTGCCAGCACTACCACGACCAAGGGGAACACTGAAGCTTTCTTT.

This rearrangement joins TRBV7-3 to TRBJ2-1; possible D gene TRBD2, 6 bases. V lost 3 bases and J lost 6, with 18 bases in between. CDR3 length: 16 residues. The germline gives CDR1 SGHTA, CDR2 FQGTGA. CDR3 coding DNA: TGTGCCAGCAGCTTCTCGATCCCCGGGGGTGGCAATGAGCAGTTCTTC. As protein: CASSFSIPGGGNEQFF.

The CDR3: CASREGDKNTEAFF. CDR3 bases: TGTGCCAGCCGAGAGGGGGACAAGAACACTGAAGCTTTCTTT. V is TRBV6-5 and J is TRBJ1-1, with a tentative D call TRBD1 (6 bases). Germline V gene sequence: CDR1 MNHEY, CDR2 SVGAGI. Trimming left V 8 bases short and J 1 base short, with 14 bases between. CDR3 length: 14 residues.

The genes are TRBV29-1 and TRBJ2-7; perhaps TRBD1 as D (6 bases). The V and J ends lost 6 bases and 0 bases respectively, with 15 bases between them. Per the germline V gene, CDR1 is SQVTM and CDR2 is ANQGSEA. This CDR3 is built from 14 residues. CDR3 protein: CSVLRDTNSYEQYF. Here the CDR3 DNA reads TGCAGCGTACTCCGGGACACCAACTCCTACGAGCAGTACTTC.